The text below deals with one TCR beta chain. Its target is unknown. Assay used: immunoSEQ multiplex PCR; TCRdb lists only in-frame clones, some missing. Of approximately 20,000 clones listed, roughly 89% are singletons. The sample belongs to a study of graft-versus-host responses after intestinal transplantation. Overall study: Anti-thymocyte globulin served as induction for all recipients, who then took tacrolimus and steroids for approximately 3 years. Whole-study results and caveats: Association was observed between peak circulating GvH clone levels and early post-transplant HvG declines. Ileal or blood samples showed some GvH clones first, and such clones were also found in recipient marrow. High graft-versus-host to host-versus-graft clonal ratios were seen in allografts of patients with graft-donor T cell macrochimerism.

V trimming: 0 bases; J trimming: 4 bases; junction bases outside the gene matches: 0. The CDR3 runs to 14 residues. CDR1 and CDR2 (germline): SGHRS, YFSETQ. The material was PBMCs, obtained just over 64 days after intestinal transplantation. The J gene is TRBJ2-3, the V gene TRBV5-1; 9 bases match TRBD2. The sequence was collected from a human patient who received an intestinal transplant, so some T cells may come from the graft donor. CDR3 protein: CASSLGLAADTQYF. The CDR3 nucleotides are TGCGCCAGCAGCTTGGGACTAGCGGCAGATACGCAGTATTTT.